This T cell receptor beta chain was obtained from a study of metastatic and nonmetastatic thyroid tumors. This clone was seen repeatedly, ten times or more. Thyroid surgery had not been preceded by any treatment in any patient. TCRdb re-analyzed the PCR reads using MiXCR. The sample lists approximately 84,000 clones; under 15% were seen once. The CDR3 has 13 amino acids. Germline CDR1 is MNHNS and CDR2 is SASEGT. The V and J ends lost 8 bases and 4 bases respectively, with 12 bases between them. The chain couples TRBV6-1 to TRBJ1-3; the D is unclear. Sample: blood. This clonotype was sampled from a female donor with papillary thyroid cancer or a benign thyroid nodule (not recorded which). Some clones in this sample may be carry-over from other donors' samples. CDR3 region: CASGRASGNTIYF. For the CDR3, the DNA is TGTGCCAGCGGAAGAGCCTCGGGAAACACCATATATTTT.